A single TCR beta chain is shown here with its context. The data were taken from a study of beta chain features in type 1 diabetes. The germline gives CDR1 SGDLS, CDR2 YYNGEE. CDR3 length: 14 amino acids. V shed 1 base and J shed 4 bases, with 11 bases lying between them. Expressed TCRB transcripts got sequenced, as all isolated RNA was reverse transcribed. Profiling relied on immunoSEQ multiplex PCR, and the TCRdb table lists in-frame clones only, not all of them. The sample lists roughly 500,000 clones, around 28% occurring once. The sequence was obtained from a man aged 18 to 35 in good health. The rearrangement links TRBV9 to TRBJ2-5, with D tentatively TRBD2 (6 bases). Source material: naive CD4+ T cells from blood. The CDR3 reads CASSVSGRVETQYF. The CDR3 DNA reads TGTGCCAGCAGCGTATCCGGGAGAGTAGAGACCCAGTACTTC. Supplemented by reference TRBV9 and TRBJ2-5, the full variable domain reads DSGVTQTPKHLITATGQRVTLRCSPRSGDLSVYWYQQSLDQGLQFLIQYYNGEERAKGNILERFSAQQFPDLHSELNLSSLELGDSALYFCASSVSGRVETQYFGPGTRLLVL.